One and the same sample provided the 23 T cell receptor beta chains below, sequenced in a study of graft-versus-host responses after intestinal transplantation. The protocol was immunoSEQ multiplex PCR, while the TCRdb copy is restricted to in-frame clones and leaves out a portion. The profile shows about 18,000 clones, more than 65% of them singletons. The material was PBMCs, obtained 14 days after transplant. The receptors here all came from a human patient who received an intestinal transplant, so some T cells may come from the graft donor.

The chain combines TRBV4-2 with TRBJ2-1; D perhaps matches TRBD2 (5 bases). The V gene lost 0 bases and the J gene lost 4 bases, with 16 bases spanning the gap. Germline V gene lookup returns CDR1 LGHNA and CDR2 YNFKEQ. This CDR3 comprises 17 residues. The chain's CDR3 is CASSQDLSRARYNEQFF. The DNA of the CDR3 is TGTGCCAGCAGCCAAGATCTGTCGCGGGCGCGGTACAATGAGCAGTTCTTC.

In DNA form, the CDR3 reads TGTGCCAGCAGTGATTTTTATGCGGCGGAGAGCACAGATACGCAGTATTTT. Amino acids: CASSDFYAAESTDTQYF. This chain links TRBV2 with TRBJ2-3; D is uncertain. The germline CDR1 and CDR2 sequences are SNHLY and FYNNEI. The CDR3 consists of 17 residues. Trimming stripped 3 bases from V and 0 bases from J, with 16 bases between.

The chain has TRBV19 and TRBJ1-5, with 7 bases identical to TRBD1. There are 15 residues in the CDR3. Germline assignment: CDR1 LNHDA and CDR2 SQIVND (reference sequence). V shed 2 bases and J 7 bases; nucleotides not matched to a gene: 8. The CDR3, as DNA: TGTGCCAGTAGTATATGGGGCAGGGGGGAACAGCCCCAGCATTTT. Translation: CASSIWGRGEQPQHF.

The V gene is TRBV4-1, the J gene TRBJ1-2; 8 bases match TRBD1. The CDR3 runs 16 residues. After removal of 4 bases from V and 2 bases from J, the junction contained 9 bases not matched to a gene. Germline-derived CDR1 and CDR2 are MGHRA and YSYEKL. The CDR3 region has the DNA TGCGCCAGCAGCCCGCAACCGGGACAGGTGAACTATGGCTACACCTTC. This gives the protein CASSPQPGQVNYGYTF.

This chain links TRBV11-2 with TRBJ2-7; TRBD2 aligns across 8 bases. CDR3 size: 14 residues. Trimming cost V 1 base and J 2 bases; bases outside gene matches: 1. CDR1 and CDR2 (germline): SGHAT, FQNNGV. CDR3 sequence: CASSLAGGAYEQYF. In nucleotides, the CDR3 is TGTGCCAGCAGCTTAGCGGGAGGGGCCTACGAGCAGTACTTC.

Here the CDR3 DNA reads TGTGCCAGCAGCTTAGTGTGGCTAGCGGAGGCGAACACCGGGGAGCTGTTTTTT. Translating gives CASSLVWLAEANTGELFF. The chain is built from TRBV7-8 and TRBJ2-2; TRBD2 matches 7 bases. Germline lookup yields CDR1 SGHVS and CDR2 FQNEAQ. V was pared by 1 base and J by 0 bases, with 8 bases of the junction left unmatched. The CDR3 sequence is 18 residues long.

CDR3 nucleotide sequence: TGTGCCAGCAGTGCGGACAGGGATGGCTACACCTTC. Translation gives CASSADRDGYTF. The J gene is TRBJ1-2, the V gene TRBV6-4; TRBD1 matches at 8 bases. This CDR3 is 12 amino acids long. The trim removed 4 bases at V and 6 bases at J, leaving 1 base unmatched. Germline CDR1 reads MRHNA; CDR2 reads SNTAGT.

The J gene is TRBJ1-2, the V gene TRBV19; 12 bases fit TRBD1. With 7 bases clipped from V and 7 bases from J, the junction kept 7 bases outside the gene matches. The length of the CDR3 is 14 residues. The germline CDR1 and CDR2 sequences are LNHDA and SQIVND (reference sequence). The CDR3 here is CASTPGTGGAGYTF. The CDR3, as DNA: TGTGCCAGTACCCCCGGGACAGGGGGCGCTGGCTACACCTTC.

The V and J genes are TRBV5-4 and TRBJ2-7; 7 nucleotides agree with TRBD1. Losses at the gene ends were 4 bases for V and 3 bases for J; bases not matched to a gene: 10. The CDR3 contains 15 residues. Germline V CDR1 and CDR2: SGHNT, YYREEE (reference sequence). The CDR3: CASSQERTGFYEQYF. CDR3 coding DNA: TGTGCCAGCAGCCAAGAACGGACAGGTTTCTACGAGCAGTACTTC.

V usage is TRBV19 and J usage is TRBJ1-2; 9 positions agree with TRBD1. CDR1 is LNHDA and CDR2 is SQIVND in the germline V gene (reference sequence). The CDR3 loop spans 17 amino acids. The trim removed 5 bases at V and 2 bases at J, leaving 12 bases unmatched. The chain's CDR3 is CASSFPTGGPTNYGYTF. The CDR3 bases are TGTGCCAGTAGTTTCCCCACAGGGGGCCCCACAAACTATGGCTACACCTTC.

The genes are TRBV21-1 and TRBJ1-6; TRBD1, as called in the table, went unchecked against the DNA. TRBV21-1 has pseudogene status. There are 21 residues in the CDR3. CDR3 in amino acids: CASSKCRDRGETLSYNSPLHF. For the CDR3, the DNA is TGTGCCAGCAGCAAGTGTAGGGACAGGGGGGAAACTTTATCCTATAATTCACCCCTCCACTTT.

This clone turned up a few times. The chain combines TRBV5-1 with TRBJ2-5; TRBD2 matches at 11 bases. The germline gives CDR1 SGHRS, CDR2 YFSETQ. This CDR3 is 15 amino acids long. The J segment lost 3 bases and the V segment lost 4 bases, leaving 5 bases of the junction unmatched. CDR3: CASSLRSGGEETQYF. As DNA, the CDR3 is TGCGCCAGCAGCCTTCGTAGCGGGGGGGAAGAGACCCAGTACTTC. Supplemented by reference TRBV5-1 and TRBJ2-5, the full variable domain reads KAGVTQTPRYLIKTRGQQVTLSCSPISGHRSVSWYQQTPGQGLQFLFEYFSETQRNKGNFPGRFSGRQFSNSRSEMNVSTLELGDSALYLCASSLRSGGEETQYFGPGTRLLVL.

CDR3 DNA: TGTGCCAGCAGATTAATGGGACAGTCAGATCAGCCCCAGCATTTT. It is translated as CASRLMGQSDQPQHF. This chain connects TRBV5-6 to TRBJ1-5; TRBD1 matches at 7 bases. The CDR3 totals 15 residues. Germline CDR1 reads SGHDT; CDR2 reads YYEEEE. V shed 5 bases and J 5 bases; nucleotides not matched to a gene: 10.

The chain has TRBV11-1 and TRBJ2-5, with D uncertain. The germline V gene encodes CDR1 SGHAT and CDR2 FQDESV (reference sequence). This CDR3 region has 13 residues. V was cut by 2 bases and J by 1 base, with 5 bases left in between. CDR3 residues: CASSLPIQETQYF. DNA of the CDR3: TGTGCCAGCAGCTTACCGATCCAAGAGACCCAGTACTTC.

The CDR3 sequence: CASSESVWVGKNIQYF. CDR3 DNA sequence: TGCGCCAGCAGTGAGTCCGTTTGGGTAGGCAAAAACATTCAGTACTTC. This chain uses TRBV10-1 with TRBJ2-4; no clear D gene. There are 16 residues in the CDR3. Germline lookup yields CDR1 WNHNN and CDR2 SYGVQD (reference sequence). The ends were cut back, 0 bases at V and 3 bases at J, with 12 bases in the middle.

J is TRBJ2-3 and V is TRBV14; 8 positions match TRBD1. V shed 5 bases and J 2 bases; nucleotides not matched to a gene: 9. This CDR3 region has 16 residues. Germline CDR1 SGHDN, CDR2 FVKESK. CDR3 sequence: CASSSRTGSITDTQYF. CDR3 DNA: TGTGCCAGCAGCTCGAGGACAGGGTCCATCACAGATACGCAGTATTTT.

The rearrangement uses TRBV28 and TRBJ2-1; the D gene is possibly TRBD2 (6 bases). From germline, CDR1 is MDHEN and CDR2 SYDVKM. CDR3 length equals 18 residues. With 4 bases removed from V and 6 bases from J, the gap between germline ends came to 25 bases. CDR3 protein: CASSSMFVGLRDFNEQFF. CDR3 DNA: TGTGCCAGCAGTTCAATGTTCGTCGGACTAAGGGACTTCAATGAGCAGTTCTTC.

The J gene is TRBJ1-1, the V gene TRBV4-1, with TRBD1 as a possible D gene (5 bases). Trimming took off 1 base at V and 1 base at J, with 13 bases between the two ends. The CDR3 has 16 residues. Germline CDR1 is MGHRA and CDR2 is YSYEKL. This chain's CDR3 is CASSQAYRQENTEAFF. Here the CDR3 DNA reads TGCGCCAGCAGCCAAGCATACAGGCAGGAGAACACTGAAGCTTTCTTT.

The rearrangement joins TRBV5-8 to TRBJ2-7, with D possibly matching TRBD1 (5 bases). The CDR3 consists of 16 residues. The ends were cut back, 4 bases at V and 1 base at J, with 18 bases in the middle. Germline V gene lookup returns CDR1 SGHTS and CDR2 YDEGEE. This CDR3 is CASSPNAGIHSYEQYF. In DNA form, the CDR3 reads TGTGCCAGCAGCCCCAACGCAGGGATACATTCCTACGAGCAGTACTTC.

The CDR3 bases are TGCGCCAGCAGCTCCGGGACAGGGCCCTACGAGCAGTACTTC. Translated: CASSSGTGPYEQYF. The gene calls are TRBV5-1 and TRBJ2-7; the match to TRBD1 covers 9 bases. V was clipped by 3 bases and J by 2 bases; unmatched bases: 3. Germline loops: CDR1 SGHRS, CDR2 YFSETQ. The CDR3 loop spans 14 amino acids.

This rearrangement joins TRBV6-1 to TRBJ1-1; 9 bases align to TRBD1. Per the germline V gene, CDR1 is MNHNS and CDR2 is SASEGT. The CDR3 loop spans 15 amino acids. Losses at the gene ends were 6 bases for V and 2 bases for J; bases not matched to a gene: 7. CDR3 loop: CASRTPGQGNTEAFF. The CDR3 DNA follows: TGTGCCAGCAGAACACCGGGACAGGGTAACACTGAAGCTTTCTTT.

The chain uses TRBV5-1 and TRBJ2-1; 10 nucleotides align to TRBD1. Per the germline V gene, CDR1 is SGHRS and CDR2 is YFSETQ. CDR3 length equals 15 residues. The J segment lost 5 bases and the V segment lost 5 bases, leaving 7 bases of the junction unmatched. The CDR3 reads CASRPYGTGDNEQFF. The DNA of the CDR3 is TGCGCCAGCAGACCCTACGGGACAGGGGACAATGAGCAGTTCTTC.

As concerns this clone: This may be a read error, as it is one base from a much larger clone. The chain couples TRBV9 to TRBJ1-2, with TRBD1 matching 10 bases. Per the germline V gene, CDR1 is SGDLS and CDR2 is YYNGEE. This CDR3 region has 13 residues. The J segment lost 4 bases and the V segment lost 3 bases, leaving 0 bases of the junction unmatched. The chain's CDR3 is CASSGTGGYGYTF. The CDR3 nucleotides read TGTGCCAGCAGCGGGACAGGGGGCTATGGCTACACCTTC.